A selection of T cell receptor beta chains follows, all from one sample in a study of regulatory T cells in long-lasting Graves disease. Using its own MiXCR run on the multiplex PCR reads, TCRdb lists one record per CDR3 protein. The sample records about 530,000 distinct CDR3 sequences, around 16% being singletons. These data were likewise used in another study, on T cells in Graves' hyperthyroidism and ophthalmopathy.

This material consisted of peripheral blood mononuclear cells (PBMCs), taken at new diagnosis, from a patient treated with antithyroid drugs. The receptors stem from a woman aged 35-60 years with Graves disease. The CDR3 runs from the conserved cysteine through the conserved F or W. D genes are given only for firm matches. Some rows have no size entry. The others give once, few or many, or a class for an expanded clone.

CDR3 DNA: TGTGCCAGCAGATTGACAGGGGGCTCTCAGCCCCAGCATTTT
CDR3 protein: CASRLTGGSQPQHF
J gene: TRBJ1-5
D gene: TRBD1
V gene: TRBV6-2/TRBV6-3
clone size: many

CDR3 DNA: TGTGCCAGCAGCACCCTAGACAGCTACGAGCAGTACTTC
CDR3 protein: CASSTLDSYEQYF
J gene: TRBJ2-7
D gene: -
V gene: TRBV7-9
clone size: many

CDR3 DNA: TGTGCCAGCAGCCAAGACCTCGGACTAGCGGGGGGGTACACCGGGGAGCTGTTTTTT
CDR3 protein: CASSQDLGLAGGYTGELFF
J gene: TRBJ2-2
D gene: TRBD2
V gene: TRBV3-1
clone size: -

CDR3 DNA: TGTGCCAGCAGCTTAGCAGGGGATAATTCACCCCTCCACTTT
CDR3 protein: CASSLAGDNSPLHF
J gene: TRBJ1-6
D gene: -
V gene: TRBV11-2
clone size: few

CDR3 DNA: TGCAGTGCTCCTCGACAGGGCGGCAGCGAGCAGTACTTC
CDR3 protein: CSAPRQGGSEQYF
J gene: TRBJ2-7
D gene: TRBD1
V gene: TRBV20-1
clone size: -

CDR3 DNA: TGTGCCAGCAGCATAAGACAGGCGGGAGAATCACCCCTCCACTTT
CDR3 protein: CASSIRQAGESPLHF
J gene: TRBJ1-6
D gene: -
V gene: TRBV7-9
clone size: -

CDR3 DNA: TGTGCCAGTATACCAGGGAGAAGAAGTAGCACTGAAGCTTTCTTT
CDR3 protein: CASIPGRRSSTEAFF
J gene: TRBJ1-1
D gene: -
V gene: TRBV19
clone size: -

CDR3 DNA: TGCAGCGTTGCGACAGGGGGCTTCTATGGCTACACCTTC
CDR3 protein: CSVATGGFYGYTF
J gene: TRBJ1-2
D gene: TRBD1
V gene: TRBV29-1
clone size: few

CDR3 DNA: TGTGCCAGCAGTGAACTGGGGGATTACTATGGCTACACCTTC
CDR3 protein: CASSELGDYYGYTF
J gene: TRBJ1-2
D gene: -
V gene: TRBV2
clone size: many

CDR3 DNA: TGTGCCAGCAAATACGGGGAGGCTGGGGCCAACGTCCTGACTTTC
CDR3 protein: CASKYGEAGANVLTF
J gene: TRBJ2-6
D gene: -
V gene: TRBV2
clone size: -

CDR3 DNA: TGTGCCAGCAGTTTAAGTGGGACAGGGTCCGCAGATACGCAGTATTTT
CDR3 protein: CASSLSGTGSADTQYF
J gene: TRBJ2-3
D gene: TRBD1
V gene: TRBV27
clone size: few

CDR3 DNA: TGTGCCAGCAGCTTTTTCTCCGGGGACGAAAAACTGTTTTTT
CDR3 protein: CASSFFSGDEKLFF
J gene: TRBJ1-4
D gene: -
V gene: TRBV7-9
clone size: -

CDR3 DNA: TGCGCCAGCAGCCGATCGGGGCAGGGGGCGCCGGGAGAGACCCAGTACTTC
CDR3 protein: CASSRSGQGAPGETQYF
J gene: TRBJ2-5
D gene: TRBD1
V gene: TRBV11-2
clone size: -

CDR3 DNA: TGTGCCAGCAGCTTCCTACGACAGATGAACACTGAAGCTTTCTTT
CDR3 protein: CASSFLRQMNTEAFF
J gene: TRBJ1-1
D gene: -
V gene: TRBV7-9
clone size: -

CDR3 DNA: TGCAGTGCAGGGACTAGCGGGGGGAACACCGGGGAGCTGTTTTTT
CDR3 protein: CSAGTSGGNTGELFF
J gene: TRBJ2-2
D gene: TRBD2
V gene: TRBV20-1
clone size: few

CDR3 DNA: TGTGCCAGCAGCTTTGATGCAACTAATGAAAAACTGTTTTTT
CDR3 protein: CASSFDATNEKLFF
J gene: TRBJ1-4
D gene: -
V gene: TRBV11-1
clone size: many

CDR3 DNA: TGCGCCAGCAGCCCAGAGTACAGGGGCACTGAAGCTTTCTTT
CDR3 protein: CASSPEYRGTEAFF
J gene: TRBJ1-1
D gene: TRBD1
V gene: TRBV4-1
clone size: many

CDR3 DNA: TGTGCCAGCAGCGCCACAGGGGGTGGGCAGCCCCAGCATTTT
CDR3 protein: CASSATGGGQPQHF
J gene: TRBJ1-5
D gene: TRBD1
V gene: TRBV25-1
clone size: few

CDR3 DNA: TGTGCCATTAAAACGGTTGTGGACAATGAGCAGTTCTTC
CDR3 protein: CAIKTVVDNEQFF
J gene: TRBJ2-1
D gene: -
V gene: TRBV10-3
clone size: many

CDR3 DNA: TGTGCCATCAGAAAGTCGACCGATTCGGCCGGAAACACCATATATTTT
CDR3 protein: CAIRKSTDSAGNTIYF
J gene: TRBJ1-3
D gene: -
V gene: TRBV10-3
clone size: few

CDR3 DNA: TGTGCCAGCACCGACAATAATTCACCCCTCCACTTT
CDR3 protein: CASTDNNSPLHF
J gene: TRBJ1-6
D gene: -
V gene: TRBV28
clone size: -

CDR3 DNA: TGTGCCAGCGTAAACCGGGAGACTCTCTCCGGCTACACCTTC
CDR3 protein: CASVNRETLSGYTF
J gene: TRBJ1-2
D gene: -
V gene: TRBV2
clone size: many

CDR3 DNA: TGTGCCAGCAGCTTCTCCGGGACAACGAACACCGGGGAGCTGGTTTTT
CDR3 protein: CASSFSGTTNTGELVF
J gene: TRBJ2-2
D gene: -
V gene: TRBV7-3
clone size: -

CDR3 DNA: TGTGCCAGCAGCTTAACCTCTCGGGTCGATGAGCAGTTCTTC
CDR3 protein: CASSLTSRVDEQFF
J gene: TRBJ2-1
D gene: -
V gene: TRBV7-8
clone size: many

CDR3 DNA: TGTGCCAGTAGTACCGGGATGGGCAATCAGCCCCAGCATTTT
CDR3 protein: CASSTGMGNQPQHF
J gene: TRBJ1-5
D gene: -
V gene: TRBV19
clone size: -

CDR3 DNA: TGTGCCAGCAGCTTAGAATCAGGGAACACTGAAGCTTTCTTT
CDR3 protein: CASSLESGNTEAFF
J gene: TRBJ1-1
D gene: -
V gene: TRBV11-3
clone size: many

CDR3 DNA: TGTGCCAGCAGTAGGACTAGCGGGGGCTCTAGCACAGATACGCAGTATTTT
CDR3 protein: CASSRTSGGSSTDTQYF
J gene: TRBJ2-3
D gene: TRBD2
V gene: TRBV7-2
clone size: -

CDR3 DNA: TGTGCCAGCAGCCAAGGTCCGACAGGTTTTGGCTCCTATAATTCACCCCTCCACTTT
CDR3 protein: CASSQGPTGFGSYNSPLHF
J gene: TRBJ1-6
D gene: -
V gene: TRBV3-1
clone size: -

CDR3 DNA: TGCGCCAGCAGCCCAGGAACAGGGGTGCGGGAAAAACTGTTTTTT
CDR3 protein: CASSPGTGVREKLFF
J gene: TRBJ1-4
D gene: TRBD1
V gene: TRBV5-1
clone size: -

CDR3 DNA: TGTGCCAGCACTACCGGGACCGCTACCTACGAGCAGTACTTC
CDR3 protein: CASTTGTATYEQYF
J gene: TRBJ2-7
D gene: -
V gene: TRBV28
clone size: -

CDR3 DNA: TGTGCCTGGAGTGAGTCTGGACTAGCATTGGAGCAGTTCTTC
CDR3 protein: CAWSESGLALEQFF
J gene: TRBJ2-1
D gene: TRBD2
V gene: TRBV30
clone size: -

CDR3 DNA: TGTGCCAGCACCCAGGGGCAGGGAGGCTACACCTTC
CDR3 protein: CASTQGQGGYTF
J gene: TRBJ1-2
D gene: -
V gene: TRBV3-1
clone size: many

CDR3 DNA: TGCGCCAGCAGCCCTGGGACAGGGCCCAATGAGCAGTTCTTC
CDR3 protein: CASSPGTGPNEQFF
J gene: TRBJ2-1
D gene: TRBD1
V gene: TRBV5-1
clone size: few

CDR3 DNA: TGTGCCTGGAGTCCCGGACTAGCGGGGGGCCTCCGCCTTTCAGATACGCAGTATTTT
CDR3 protein: CAWSPGLAGGLRLSDTQYF
J gene: TRBJ2-3
D gene: TRBD2
V gene: TRBV30
clone size: -

CDR3 DNA: TGTGCCAGCAGCCTCCGGGACTACAACACCTACAATGAGCAGTTCTTC
CDR3 protein: CASSLRDYNTYNEQFF
J gene: TRBJ2-1
D gene: TRBD2
V gene: TRBV28
clone size: many

CDR3 DNA: TGCAGTGCTAGCCCTCAGGGGGGAAACACCATATATTTT
CDR3 protein: CSASPQGGNTIYF
J gene: TRBJ1-3
D gene: -
V gene: TRBV20-1
clone size: -

CDR3 DNA: TGTGCCACCAGCGACAGTCTCAGGAAGACCCAGTACTTC
CDR3 protein: CATSDSLRKTQYF
J gene: TRBJ2-5
D gene: -
V gene: TRBV24-1
clone size: many

CDR3 DNA: TGTGCCAGCAGTGTGGCTAGCGGGGTGGCCGGGGAGCTGTTTTTT
CDR3 protein: CASSVASGVAGELFF
J gene: TRBJ2-2
D gene: TRBD2
V gene: TRBV6-2/TRBV6-3
clone size: -

CDR3 DNA: TGTGCCAGCAGTACCCGGGACAGATACGAGCAGTACTTC
CDR3 protein: CASSTRDRYEQYF
J gene: TRBJ2-7
D gene: TRBD1
V gene: TRBV6-1
clone size: many

CDR3 DNA: TGCAGTGCTAGAGATTCTCTCGGACTAGCGGGGGGCGGGTACGAGCAGTACTTC
CDR3 protein: CSARDSLGLAGGGYEQYF
J gene: TRBJ2-7
D gene: TRBD2
V gene: TRBV20-1
clone size: many

CDR3 DNA: TGTGCCAGCATACCGGACAGGGGGCACGATGAGCAGTTCTTC
CDR3 protein: CASIPDRGHDEQFF
J gene: TRBJ2-1
D gene: TRBD1
V gene: TRBV12-3/TRBV12-4
clone size: -

CDR3 DNA: TGCAGCGTTGGACGATCGAATGAAAAACTGTTTTTT
CDR3 protein: CSVGRSNEKLFF
J gene: TRBJ1-4
D gene: -
V gene: TRBV29-1
clone size: -

CDR3 DNA: TGTGCCTCCGGGCCGGGACATTCGGCTGGGGCCAACGTCCTGACTTTC
CDR3 protein: CASGPGHSAGANVLTF
J gene: TRBJ2-6
D gene: -
V gene: TRBV7-3
clone size: many

CDR3 DNA: TGTGCCAGCAGTTACTCCGCAGGCTACGGGCAGTACTTC
CDR3 protein: CASSYSAGYGQYF
J gene: TRBJ2-7
D gene: -
V gene: TRBV6-6
clone size: -

CDR3 DNA: TGTGCCAGCAGCCCTGGGGCCTGGACTGAAGCTTTCTTT
CDR3 protein: CASSPGAWTEAFF
J gene: TRBJ1-1
D gene: -
V gene: TRBV6-1
clone size: -

CDR3 DNA: TGTGCCATCAGTGAGTCGGGGACTACTGGAGAGACCCAGTACTTC
CDR3 protein: CAISESGTTGETQYF
J gene: TRBJ2-5
D gene: TRBD2
V gene: TRBV10-3
clone size: many

CDR3 DNA: TGTGCCAGCAGCATACTGACTAGCGGGGGGACCTACGAGCAGTACTTC
CDR3 protein: CASSILTSGGTYEQYF
J gene: TRBJ2-7
D gene: TRBD2
V gene: TRBV11-2
clone size: -

CDR3 DNA: TGTGCCAGCAGCGTTCTGGACAGCGCTAACTATGGCTACACCTTC
CDR3 protein: CASSVLDSANYGYTF
J gene: TRBJ1-2
D gene: -
V gene: TRBV9
clone size: few

CDR3 DNA: TGTGCCAGCAGCTTACTACGGACAAACAATGAGCAGTTCTTC
CDR3 protein: CASSLLRTNNEQFF
J gene: TRBJ2-1
D gene: -
V gene: TRBV7-2
clone size: many

CDR3 DNA: TGTGCCAGCAGCCCCGGGACAGATCCTTACAATGAGCAGTTCTTC
CDR3 protein: CASSPGTDPYNEQFF
J gene: TRBJ2-1
D gene: TRBD1
V gene: TRBV9
clone size: -

CDR3 DNA: TGTGCCAGCAGGGCCCTAGCGGGGGGCGGGAACATTCAGTACTTC
CDR3 protein: CASRALAGGGNIQYF
J gene: TRBJ2-4
D gene: TRBD2
V gene: TRBV2
clone size: many

CDR3 DNA: TGTGCCAGCATGCCGGGGAGGGGATATGAAAAACTGTTTTTT
CDR3 protein: CASMPGRGYEKLFF
J gene: TRBJ1-4
D gene: -
V gene: TRBV7-9
clone size: -

CDR3 DNA: TGTGCCAGCAGTGAGTATCGGAGTGGCAATCAGCCCCAGCATTTT
CDR3 protein: CASSEYRSGNQPQHF
J gene: TRBJ1-5
D gene: -
V gene: TRBV6-1
clone size: -